This T cell receptor beta chain was obtained from a study of shared clonotypes between healthy human individuals. CD45RO negativity and positive selection for CCR7 defined naive CD8 cells, a population that excluded terminally differentiated effector memory CD45RA+ cells. Sequenced by immunoSEQ multiplex PCR; TCRdb stores in-frame clones only, minus some. The sample yields over 2,000,000 clones, approximately 92% seen once. This CDR3 comprises 15 residues. Germline assignment: CDR1 MNHNS and CDR2 SASEGT. Trimming stripped 2 bases from V and 3 bases from J, with 14 bases between. The V gene is TRBV6-1, the J gene TRBJ2-7; D is unclear. The sequencing sample was made of naive CD8+ T cells from PBMCs. The sequence came from a man aged 18-30 years in good health. Some clones in this sample may be carry-over from other donors' samples. This CDR3 reads CASSERVGRFYEQYF. The DNA for the CDR3 is TGTGCCAGCAGTGAAAGAGTAGGGCGGTTCTACGAGCAGTACTTC.